Reported below is one T cell receptor beta chain. These data come from a study of T-cell memory formation after mild COVID-19. Study in general: TCR clustering was largely donor specific.

Germline-derived CDR1 and CDR2 are MGHRA and YSYEKL. Trimming removed 0 bases from V and 3 bases from J; junction bases left unmatched: 8. This CDR3 spans 16 amino acids. TCRdb redid the calling of the 5' RACE reads with MiXCR, one entry per CDR3 protein. In the table there are 350,000 to 450,000 distinct CDR3 sequences, around 20% of which are singletons. The sequence was collected from an adult woman who had mild COVID-19 (a few samples of this study predate the infection). Cell type and time point are not known. The rearrangement uses TRBV4-1 and TRBJ2-7, with TRBD2 matching over 7 bases. The specimen sequenced was PBMCs or a T cell subset sorted from them (not recorded which). The CDR3 here is CASSQDQVSGYYEQYF. In nucleotides, the CDR3 is TGCGCCAGCAGCCAAGATCAAGTTAGCGGGTACTACGAGCAGTACTTC.